This TCR beta chain was sequenced during a study of T-cell reconstitution after alpha-beta-depleted transplantation in children. Trimming removed 1 base at V and 7 bases at J, with 13 bases between. The CDR3 is 15 residues long. Germline lookup yields CDR1 SGHAT and CDR2 FQNNGV. Overall study results and limits: It was newly produced T cells that mostly accounted for T-cell counts and diversity one year after transplant. Two months or so post-transplant, alpha-beta T cells reportedly derived from several hundred expanded graft clones. Certain patients had high TCRbeta diversity at day 60, and it came from recipient T cells and thymic progenitors that survived.

Preparation of the TCRbeta library involved a method that used unique molecular identifiers. TCRdb independently ran MiXCR on the PCR reads; one entry per CDR3 protein. The table lists approximately 800,000 distinct CDR3 sequences, roughly 16% of them singletons. This clonotype came up a few times. Its target is not known. V is TRBV11-2 and J is TRBJ2-2; D unresolved. This TCR was sampled from a male patient under 18 who had a stem cell transplant for acute lymphoblastic leukemia, so the T cells may come from the graft donor. The sequenced sample was PBMCs, mostly from graft donor cells, obtained 360 days after TCRalphabeta/CD19-depleted stem cell transplant. In nucleotides, the CDR3 is TGTGCCAGCAGCTTAGCGGTTAAGGTGATCGGGGAGCTGTTTTTT. This codes for CASSLAVKVIGELFF.